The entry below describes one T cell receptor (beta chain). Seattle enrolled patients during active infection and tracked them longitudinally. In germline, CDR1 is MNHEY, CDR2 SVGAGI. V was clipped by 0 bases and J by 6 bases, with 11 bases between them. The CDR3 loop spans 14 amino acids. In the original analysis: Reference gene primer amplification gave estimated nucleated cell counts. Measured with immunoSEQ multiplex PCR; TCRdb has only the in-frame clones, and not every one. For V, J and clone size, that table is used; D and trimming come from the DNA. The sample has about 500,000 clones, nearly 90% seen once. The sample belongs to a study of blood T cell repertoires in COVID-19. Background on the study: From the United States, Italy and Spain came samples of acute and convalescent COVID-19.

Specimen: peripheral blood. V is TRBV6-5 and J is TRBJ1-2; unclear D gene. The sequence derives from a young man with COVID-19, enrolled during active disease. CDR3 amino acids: CASSYSRAGDGYTF. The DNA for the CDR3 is TGTGCCAGCAGTTACTCCCGCGCAGGCGATGGCTACACCTTC.